This T cell receptor (beta chain) was identified in a study of a mutant IDH1 vaccine in newly diagnosed glioma (dated by TCRdb to the early 2020s). Context from the whole study: Across visits V03 through V10, patients got a total of eight vaccinations, given in weeks 1, 3, 5, 7, 11, 15, 19 and 23. Vaccination began 4-6 weeks after radiotherapy alone, or alongside temozolomide cycles in the chemotherapy-containing groups. The approximately 33 treated patients were around 60% male and about 38% female, with a mean age of around 40 years. Prior to enrollment, patients had been given standard therapy consisting of radiotherapy alone, temozolomide alone, or radiochemotherapy with temozolomide, with the combination given to most patients. Peripheral blood samples were drawn at six visits, namely V03 (baseline), V05, V07, V10, V12 and V13. For exploratory analyses, longitudinal TCRB deep sequencing was carried out in roughly 23 treated patients wherever samples were available. Beyond this particular receptor, the publication reports: It was noted by the authors that analyses of patient blood samples could not be reproduced owing to sample limitations. Pseudoprogression seemed to be unrelated to changes in the top peripheral T cell clonotypes found by TCRB sequencing. PBMC samples for TCRB deep sequencing were selected based on availability. Immune responses induced by the vaccine were seen in more than 85% of patients across multiple MHC alleles.

The CDR3 holds 13 amino acids from the cysteine to the phenylalanine. The entry retains the CDR3 DNA only, 39 bases that are in frame from base 1. Taken from the germline V gene (reference sequence), the CDR1 and CDR2 loops are SEHNR and FQNEAQ. The germline ends are 5 bases apart after V is trimmed by 4 bases and J by 0 bases. Comment on this clone: Its specific antigen is unknown. There are no base qualities to consult, and no much larger clone falls within one base.

This specimen's time point label, interpreted: week 23, last vaccination. Each vaccine dose, consisting of 300 ug of a 20-mer mutant IDH1 peptide in Montanide, was administered subcutaneously with topical imiquimod. All donors had newly diagnosed IDH1-mutant astrocytomas of WHO grade 3 or 4 that showed loss of nuclear ATRX. The samples were drawn from NOA16, a multicentre, single-arm, open-label phase I trial in Germany that tested a mutant IDH1 peptide vaccine in humans for the first time. Genomic DNA for TCRB sequencing was extracted from EDTA blood using the DNeasy Blood and Tissue Kit. Library method: the immunoSEQ multiplex PCR assay. Rearranged TCR beta chain sequences were amplified with the hsTCRB Kit following the manufacturer's protocol. Sequencing of TCRB libraries was carried out on an Illumina MiSeq. As for the authors' bioinformatics: Demultiplexing, trimming and gene mapping were performed with the kit vendor's proprietary platform. What TCRdb holds here is the immuneACCESS table cut down to in-frame rearrangements. Part of the clones is not present; checked against another copy, under half of the missing clones reflect an unresolved V gene, and the others are unexplained. The V and J calls and clone size are taken from that table; D and trimming were inferred from the DNA. In this sample the table shows around 78,000 clones, 75% to 85% of which occur a single time. The leading ten clones occupy roughly 2% of the sample.

The starting material was PBMCs, obtained from a glioma patient whose treatment included an IDH1 peptide vaccine. The sequence came from a man aged 25 to 45 with glioma. Some clones in this sample may be carry-over from other donors' samples. Recombination linked TRBV7-9 to TRBJ2-3; the D region is possibly TRBD1 or TRBD2, each matching across 5 bases. The DNA is as follows: TGTGCCAGCAGCTGGGACAGCACAGATACGCAGTATTTT. It translates as CASSWDSTDTQYF.